This T cell receptor (beta chain) originates from a study of response to subunit inactivated influenza vaccine. This CDR3 is built from 12 residues. Germline V gives CDR1 DFQATT, CDR2 SNEGSKA (reference sequence). Deletions cut 2 bases from V and 1 base from J, with 5 bases between. This clonotype has a count of ten or more. Antigen specificity is unknown. The study's findings and limits: Few additional T cells are recruited per seasonal influenza vaccination, authors suggested.

In TCRdb, the RT-PCR reads were re-called with MiXCR into one record per CDR3 protein. The sample holds about 520,000 distinct CDR3 sequences, approximately 7.8% seen once. This TCR came from a man between 50 and 75 years old who received an inactivated influenza vaccine. The starting material was PBMCs from blood, obtained roughly 24 months after vaccination. The chain has TRBV20-1 and TRBJ1-1; D is undetermined. The CDR3 region has the DNA TGCAGTGCTAGACAGACGAACACTGAAGCTTTCTTT. This gives the protein CSARQTNTEAFF.